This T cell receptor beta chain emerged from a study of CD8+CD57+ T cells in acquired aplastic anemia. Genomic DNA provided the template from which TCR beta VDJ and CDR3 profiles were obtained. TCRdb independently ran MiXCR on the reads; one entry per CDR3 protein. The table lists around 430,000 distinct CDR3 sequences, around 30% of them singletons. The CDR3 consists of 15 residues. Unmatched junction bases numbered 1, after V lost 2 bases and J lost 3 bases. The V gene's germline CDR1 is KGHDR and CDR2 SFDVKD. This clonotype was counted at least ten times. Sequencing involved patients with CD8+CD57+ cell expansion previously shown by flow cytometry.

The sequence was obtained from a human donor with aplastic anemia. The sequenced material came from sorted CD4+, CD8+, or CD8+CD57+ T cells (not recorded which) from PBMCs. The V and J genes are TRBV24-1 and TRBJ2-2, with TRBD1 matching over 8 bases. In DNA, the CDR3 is TGTGCCACCAGTGATTCGGGACAGGACACCGGGGAGCTGTTTTTT. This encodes CATSDSGQDTGELFF.